Below, 29 T cell receptor beta chains from the same sample are listed, as sequenced in a study of cytomegalovirus exposure and HLA in healthy donors. Primers for the PCR totalled 60 Vbeta and 13 Jbeta. Profiled with immunoSEQ multiplex PCR; TCRdb holds only in-frame clones, not every one. The sample has some 140,000 clones; around 77% are singletons. The sequencing sample was made of PBMCs. These receptors originate from a man between 18 and 29 years old in good health and CMV-seronegative.

The chain employs TRBV2 and TRBJ1-5; 7 nucleotides match TRBD1. Germline trimming cut 7 bases from V and 4 bases from J; bases unmatched to any gene: 4. Per germline, CDR1 SNHLY and CDR2 FYNNEI. CDR3 length equals 13 residues. CDR3 sequence: CASKGQSNQPQHF. The CDR3 bases are TGTGCCAGCAAGGGACAGTCTAATCAGCCCCAGCATTTT.

Only a few counts were recorded for this clone. CDR3 sequence reads: CASSQGAANTGELFF. CDR3 nucleotides: TGCGCCAGCAGCCAAGGGGCAGCGAACACCGGGGAGCTGTTTTTT. The J gene is TRBJ2-2, the V gene TRBV4-3, with unresolved D. The length of the CDR3 is 15 residues. Germline lookup yields CDR1 LGHNA and CDR2 YSLEER. Trimming took off 1 base at V and 0 bases at J, with 6 bases between the two ends.

The rearrangement links TRBV11-1 to TRBJ2-7, with D maybe TRBD1 (5 bases). The V gene lost 3 bases and the J gene lost 2 bases, with 11 bases spanning the gap. The germline gives CDR1 SGHAT, CDR2 FQDESV (reference sequence). CDR3 length: 14 amino acids. The CDR3 nucleotides are TGTGCCAGCAGCTTTCGTCTGGACACCTACGAGCAGTACTTC. It codes for CASSFRLDTYEQYF.

This rearrangement joins TRBV11-3 to TRBJ1-2; D uncertain. CDR3 size: 14 residues. Per the germline V gene, CDR1 is SGHNT and CDR2 is YENEEA. V was trimmed by 5 bases and J by 4 bases, leaving 14 bases between them. This CDR3 is CASSLYWALYGYTF. CDR3 in DNA: TGTGCCAGCAGCCTGTATTGGGCACTCTATGGCTACACCTTC.

This clone was detected once. The chain combines TRBV29-1 with TRBJ1-5, with a possible D match to TRBD1 (5 bases). Deletions cut 7 bases from V and 4 bases from J, with 11 bases between. CDR1 is SQVTM and CDR2 is ANQGSEA in the germline V gene. The CDR3 spans 12 residues. As DNA, the CDR3 is TGCAGCGCGGGGGAAGGGAATCAGCCCCAGCATTTT. Translation gives CSAGEGNQPQHF.

The genes are TRBV4-2 and TRBJ2-7; D unresolved. This CDR3 has 13 amino acids. The V gene's germline CDR1 is LGHNA and CDR2 YNFKEQ. Between the trimmed V and J ends, which lost 1 base and 3 bases, there was a span of 7 bases. Written as DNA, the CDR3 is TGTGCCAGCAGCCAAGTGGCCAACTACGAGCAGTACTTC. Protein product: CASSQVANYEQYF.

The table lists this clone with a few counts. The V and J genes are TRBV9 and TRBJ2-6; a possible D gene is TRBD2 (5 bases). V lost 4 bases and J 1 base, leaving 9 bases between the germline ends. Germline V gene sequence: CDR1 SGDLS, CDR2 YYNGEE. The CDR3 loop spans 15 amino acids. CDR3 protein: CASSFERSGANVLTF. The CDR3 coding sequence is TGTGCCAGCAGCTTTGAGCGGTCTGGGGCCAACGTCCTGACTTTC.

Here the CDR3 reads CASSISVTVKSNYGYTF. CDR3 nucleotides: TGTGCCAGTAGTATAAGTGTGACAGTTAAATCGAACTATGGCTACACCTTC. The chain uses TRBV19 and TRBJ1-2; D is perhaps TRBD1 (5 bases). The germline V and J ends were trimmed by 2 bases and 2 bases, with 18 bases remaining between them. The CDR3 extends over 17 amino acids. Germline V gene sequence: CDR1 LNHDA, CDR2 SQIVND (reference sequence).

This chain uses TRBV7-9 with TRBJ1-2; no reliable D call. The CDR3 is 12 residues long. Germline CDR1 SEHNR, CDR2 FQNEAQ (reference sequence). The germline V and J ends were trimmed by 3 bases and 7 bases, with 9 bases remaining between them. CDR3 DNA: TGTGCCAGCAGCTTGAGATCGGTTGGCTACACCTTC. Translating gives CASSLRSVGYTF. Together with reference TRBV7-9 and TRBJ1-2, the CDR3 gives the full variable domain: DTGVSQNPRHKITKRGQNVTFRCDPISEHNRLYWYRQTLGQGPEFLTYFQNEAQLEKSRLLSDRFSAERPKGSFSTLEIQRTEQGDSAMYLCASSLRSVGYTFGSGTRLTVV.

There are a few counts of this clone. This chain connects TRBV7-3 to TRBJ2-2, with TRBD2 matching over 10 bases. The V gene end was trimmed by 2 bases and the J gene end by 6 bases; junction bases not matched to a gene: 3. Germline assignment: CDR1 SGHTA and CDR2 FQGTGA. The CDR3 sequence is 15 residues long. This chain's CDR3 is CASSLGTSVSGELFF. For the CDR3, the DNA is TGTGCCAGCAGCTTAGGGACTAGCGTCTCCGGGGAGCTGTTTTTT.

This rearrangement joins TRBV5-4 to TRBJ2-7; possible D gene TRBD2, 5 bases. This CDR3 region has 14 residues. Trimming cost V 3 bases and J 6 bases, with 16 bases left between them. Germline V gene data show CDR1 as SGHNT and CDR2 as YYREEE (reference sequence). The CDR3 DNA is TGTGCCAGCAGCTCAAAGACCCGCGGACTCGAGCAGTACTTC. Residues: CASSSKTRGLEQYF.

The V and J genes are TRBV4-1 and TRBJ2-2; a possible D gene is TRBD2 (6 bases). The V gene's germline CDR1 is MGHRA and CDR2 YSYEKL. The length of the CDR3 is 15 residues. Between the trimmed V and J ends, which lost 1 base and 5 bases, there was a span of 11 bases. The CDR3 reads CASSQVPAGTGELFF. The CDR3 bases are TGCGCCAGCAGCCAAGTCCCAGCGGGTACCGGGGAGCTGTTTTTT.

This chain links TRBV30 with TRBJ1-1; 8 bases line up with TRBD1. The CDR3 totals 16 residues. J lost 1 base, V lost 0 bases, and 7 bases had no gene match. The germline gives CDR1 GTSNPN, CDR2 SVGIG (reference sequence). CDR3 protein: CAWSVSRGRWNTEAFF. CDR3 coding DNA: TGTGCCTGGAGTGTATCCAGGGGGCGGTGGAACACTGAAGCTTTCTTT.

The chain is built from TRBV10-3 and TRBJ2-4, with a weak D call TRBD2 (6 bases). This CDR3 region has 15 residues. The germline gives CDR1 ENHRY, CDR2 SYGVKD. Trimming took off 0 bases at V and 4 bases at J, with 10 bases between the two ends. CDR3 in DNA: TGTGCCATCAGTGAGTCAGGCGGGGCGAAAAACATTCAGTACTTC. Translated: CAISESGGAKNIQYF.

The genes are TRBV7-2 and TRBJ1-6; D ambiguous. CDR1 is SGHTA, CDR2 FQGNSA, per germline. The V end was cut by 2 bases, the J end by 10 bases, with 9 bases between. CDR3 length equals 13 residues. CDR3 sequence reads: CASSLRDGSPLHF. DNA for the CDR3: TGTGCCAGCAGCTTACGGGATGGGTCACCCCTCCACTTT.

The CDR3 protein is CASRVAGPYNEQFF. Here the CDR3 DNA reads TGCGCCAGCAGGGTGGCGGGGCCCTACAATGAGCAGTTCTTC. J is TRBJ2-1 and V is TRBV5-1, with D tentatively TRBD2 (6 bases). V lost 5 bases and J lost 2, with 11 bases in between. The CDR3 covers 14 residues. Germline V lookup: CDR1 SGHRS, CDR2 YFSETQ.

The chain joins TRBV27 to TRBJ1-5, with a possible D match to TRBD1 (5 bases). This CDR3 spans 16 amino acids. Germline-derived CDR1 and CDR2 are MNHEY and SMNVEV (reference sequence). Trimming removed 0 bases at V and 4 bases at J, with 13 bases between. For the CDR3, the DNA is TGTGCCAGCAGTTTATCGGGGGAGGCAGGAAATCAGCCCCAGCATTTT. Protein product: CASSLSGEAGNQPQHF.

V is TRBV5-8 and J is TRBJ1-2; D ambiguous. The CDR3 has 14 residues. The germline gives CDR1 SGHTS, CDR2 YDEGEE. The V end lost 4 bases, the J end lost 2 bases, and 12 bases lay between the germline ends. The CDR3 loop reads CASSPRIPNYGYTF. The CDR3 DNA follows: TGTGCCAGCAGCCCCAGGATCCCGAACTATGGCTACACCTTC.

The CDR3 region has the DNA TGTGCCAGTAGTAGACCGACTAGCGAGGTTGAGCAGTTCTTC. Translating gives CASSRPTSEVEQFF. The chain has TRBV19 and TRBJ2-1; 8 bases line up with TRBD2. The CDR3 is 14 amino acids. From germline, CDR1 is LNHDA and CDR2 SQIVND (reference sequence). The ends lost 4 bases at V and 9 bases at J; junction bases unmatched: 8.

This chain links TRBV18 with TRBJ1-5; TRBD1 is a possible D gene (5 bases). The CDR3 totals 15 residues. V was cut by 2 bases and J by 3 bases, with 11 bases left in between. Germline CDR1 and CDR2: KGHSH and LQKENI. The CDR3 coding sequence is TGTGCCAGCTCACCATCTAACAGGCCCAATCAGCCCCAGCATTTT. Its translation is CASSPSNRPNQPQHF.

J is TRBJ2-7 and V is TRBV7-9; no reliable D call. Germline lookup yields CDR1 SEHNR and CDR2 FQNEAQ (reference sequence). Trimming took 3 bases from V and 3 from J, leaving 12 bases between them. The CDR3 loop spans 14 amino acids. The CDR3 sequence: CASSLETVSYEQYF. The DNA of the CDR3 is TGTGCCAGCAGCTTGGAGACGGTTAGCTACGAGCAGTACTTC.

The table lists this clone with a count of one. The chain has TRBV6-4 and TRBJ2-1; 8 bases align to TRBD1. CDR3 length equals 12 residues. The germline V gene has CDR1 MRHNA and CDR2 SNTAGT. J was trimmed by 8 bases and V by 6 bases; bases with no gene match: 3. CDR3 in amino acids: CASSLTGDEQFF. In DNA, the CDR3 is TGTGCCAGCAGCCTGACAGGGGATGAGCAGTTCTTC.

The CDR3 DNA is TGCGCCAGCAGCCAATCGACTGAAAATAATTCACCCCTCCACTTT. It codes for CASSQSTENNSPLHF. The J gene is TRBJ1-6, the V gene TRBV4-1; D is undetermined. CDR3 length equals 15 residues. The V end lost 2 bases, the J end lost 5 bases, and 10 bases lay between the germline ends. In germline, CDR1 is MGHRA, CDR2 YSYEKL.

This clone was seen a single time. V and J are TRBV18 and TRBJ1-2; the match to TRBD1 covers 10 bases. The CDR3 is made up of 15 amino acids. Germline V lookup: CDR1 KGHSH, CDR2 LQKENI. The ends lost 1 base at V and 7 bases at J; junction bases unmatched: 6. The CDR3 nucleotides read TGTGCCAGCTCACCACGTGGGACAGGGGTTTTTGGCTACACCTTC. Translating it yields CASSPRGTGVFGYTF. The full variable domain, in which reference TRBV18 and TRBJ1-2 provide the parts outside the CDR3, is NAGVMQNPRHLVRRRGQEARLRCSPMKGHSHVYWYRQLPEEGLKFMVYLQKENIIDESGMPKERFSAEFPKEGPSILRIQQVVRGDSAAYFCASSPRGTGVFGYTFGSGTRLTVV.

V is TRBV30 and J is TRBJ2-3, with D tentatively TRBD2 (7 bases). Trimming left V 4 bases short and J 5 bases short, with 13 bases between. The germline gives CDR1 GTSNPN, CDR2 SVGIG (reference sequence). The CDR3 has 13 amino acids. CDR3 coding DNA: TGTGCCTGGATGGGGGGGGCCAGAGATACGCAGTATTTT. It is translated as CAWMGGARDTQYF.

The V gene is TRBV7-9, the J gene TRBJ2-3; D may be TRBD2 (7 bases). V was clipped by 10 bases and J by 3 bases, with 20 bases between them. The germline V gene encodes CDR1 SEHNR and CDR2 FQNEAQ (reference sequence). CDR3 length equals 15 residues. The CDR3 bases are TGTGCCACCACCGGGGGGCTAGAGCGTACAGATACGCAGTATTTT. It codes for CATTGGLERTDTQYF.

The rearrangement joins TRBV6-4 to TRBJ2-3, with 13 bases fitting TRBD2. Trimming took 6 bases from V and 2 from J; bases not matched to a gene: 2. From germline, CDR1 is MRHNA and CDR2 SNTAGT. There are 15 residues in the CDR3. The CDR3 loop reads CASSGLAGATDTQYF. In DNA, the CDR3 is TGTGCCAGCAGCGGACTAGCGGGGGCCACAGATACGCAGTATTTT.

This sequence joins TRBV5-5 and TRBJ1-2; 7 positions agree with TRBD1. The CDR3 runs to 14 residues. V lost 7 bases to trimming and J lost 5 bases; unmatched junction nucleotides: 11. Germline V gene data show CDR1 as SGHKS and CDR2 as YYEKEE (reference sequence). CDR3 nucleotide sequence: TGTGCCAGCTCCCCTCGGACAGGAGATTATGGCTACACCTTC. Its protein product is CASSPRTGDYGYTF.

The chain couples TRBV5-4 to TRBJ2-5; 9 positions agree with TRBD2. V dropped 4 bases and J dropped 6; count of bases not matched to a gene: 22. The CDR3 has 19 amino acids. Germline CDR1 SGHNT, CDR2 YYREEE (reference sequence). The CDR3 DNA reads as TGTGCCAGCAGCCTTGCCTCCTCCCGGGGGGCGGGGGGGCTGCAGACCCAGTACTTC. Translating gives CASSLASSRGAGGLQTQYF.